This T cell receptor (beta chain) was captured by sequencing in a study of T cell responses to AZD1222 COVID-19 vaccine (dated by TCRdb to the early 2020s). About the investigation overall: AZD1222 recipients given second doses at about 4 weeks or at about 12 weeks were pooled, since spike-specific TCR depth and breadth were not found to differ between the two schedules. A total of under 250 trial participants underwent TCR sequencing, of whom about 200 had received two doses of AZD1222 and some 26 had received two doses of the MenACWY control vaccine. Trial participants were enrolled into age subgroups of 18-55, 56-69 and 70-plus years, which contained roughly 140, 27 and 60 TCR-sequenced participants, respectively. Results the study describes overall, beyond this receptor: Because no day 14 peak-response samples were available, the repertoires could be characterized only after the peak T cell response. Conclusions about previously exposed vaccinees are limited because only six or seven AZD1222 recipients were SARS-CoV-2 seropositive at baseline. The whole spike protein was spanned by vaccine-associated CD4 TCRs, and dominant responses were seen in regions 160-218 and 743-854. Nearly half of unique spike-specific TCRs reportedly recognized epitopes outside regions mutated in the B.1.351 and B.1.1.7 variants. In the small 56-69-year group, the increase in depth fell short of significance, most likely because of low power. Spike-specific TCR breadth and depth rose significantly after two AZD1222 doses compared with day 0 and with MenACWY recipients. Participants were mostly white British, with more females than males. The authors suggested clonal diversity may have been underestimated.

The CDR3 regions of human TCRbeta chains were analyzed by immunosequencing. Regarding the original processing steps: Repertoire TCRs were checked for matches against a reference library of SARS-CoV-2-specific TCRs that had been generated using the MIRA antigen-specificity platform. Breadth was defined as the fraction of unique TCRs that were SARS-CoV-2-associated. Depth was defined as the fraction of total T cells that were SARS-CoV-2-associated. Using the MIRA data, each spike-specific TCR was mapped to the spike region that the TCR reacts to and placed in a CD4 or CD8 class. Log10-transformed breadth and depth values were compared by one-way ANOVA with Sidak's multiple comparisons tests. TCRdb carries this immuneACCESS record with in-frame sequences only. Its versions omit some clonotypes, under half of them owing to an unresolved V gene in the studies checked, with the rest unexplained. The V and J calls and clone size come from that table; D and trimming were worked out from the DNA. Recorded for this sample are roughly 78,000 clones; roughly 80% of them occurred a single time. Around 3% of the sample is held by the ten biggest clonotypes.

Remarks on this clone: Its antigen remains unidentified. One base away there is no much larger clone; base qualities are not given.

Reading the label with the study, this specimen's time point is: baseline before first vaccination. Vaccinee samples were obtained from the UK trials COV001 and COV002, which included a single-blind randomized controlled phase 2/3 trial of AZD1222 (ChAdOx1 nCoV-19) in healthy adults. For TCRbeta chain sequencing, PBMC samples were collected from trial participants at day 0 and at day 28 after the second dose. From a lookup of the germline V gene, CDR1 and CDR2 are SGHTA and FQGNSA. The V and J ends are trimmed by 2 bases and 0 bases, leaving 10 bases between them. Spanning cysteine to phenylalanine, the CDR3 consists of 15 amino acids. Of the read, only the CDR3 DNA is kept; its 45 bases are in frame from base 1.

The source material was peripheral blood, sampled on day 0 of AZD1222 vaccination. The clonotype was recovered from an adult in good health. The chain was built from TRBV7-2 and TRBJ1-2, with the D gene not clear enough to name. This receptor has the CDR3 CASSLRDLANYGYTF. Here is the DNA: TGTGCCAGCAGCTTAAGAGATCTAGCTAACTATGGCTACACCTTC.